A single sample is the source of the 7 T cell receptor beta chains below, sequenced in a study of T cell responses to AZD1222 COVID-19 vaccine. Produced via immunoSEQ multiplex PCR; TCRdb's table is partial and in-frame only. The sample lists 80,000 to 100,000 clones, 86% occurring once. Sequenced material: peripheral blood, taken 28 days after the second AZD1222 dose. These receptors were collected from an adult who received the AZD1222 COVID-19 vaccine.

V is TRBV24-1 and J is TRBJ2-1, with 10 bases fitting TRBD2. The germline gives CDR1 KGHDR, CDR2 SFDVKD. Germline trimming cut 0 bases from V and 6 bases from J; bases unmatched to any gene: 4. This CDR3 is built from 16 residues. The CDR3 sequence: CATSDLRLAGVNEQFF. The DNA for the CDR3 is TGTGCCACCAGTGATTTGAGGCTAGCGGGAGTCAATGAGCAGTTCTTC.

The chain employs TRBV19 and TRBJ2-3; D may be TRBD1 or TRBD2 (5 bases each). In germline, CDR1 is LNHDA, CDR2 SQIVND (reference sequence). The germline V and J ends were trimmed by 3 bases and 2 bases, with 15 bases remaining between them. This CDR3 contains 16 residues. CDR3 coding DNA: TGTGCCAGTAGTATGAGCCGAGGGGCAAACACAGATACGCAGTATTTT. The encoded protein is CASSMSRGANTDTQYF.

This sequence joins TRBV28 and TRBJ2-7; possible D gene TRBD1, 6 bases. V lost 4 bases to trimming and J lost 0 bases, with 10 bases between them. CDR1 is MDHEN, CDR2 SYDVKM, per germline. The CDR3 is 14 amino acids. CDR3 in DNA: TGTGCCAGCAGTTCCCGGACAGTCTCCTACGAGCAGTACTTC. Protein product: CASSSRTVSYEQYF.

The chain uses TRBV30 and TRBJ1-6, with 7 bases fitting TRBD1. V lost 0 bases to trimming and J lost 5 bases; unmatched junction nucleotides: 1. The CDR3 length is 14 residues. Germline V gene lookup returns CDR1 GTSNPN and CDR2 SVGIG (reference sequence). The CDR3: CAWSVQGNNSPLHF. The CDR3 DNA follows: TGTGCCTGGAGTGTACAGGGGAATAATTCACCCCTCCACTTT.

The chain links TRBV2 to TRBJ1-5; D is ambiguous. Germline V CDR1 and CDR2: SNHLY, FYNNEI. V was cut by 1 base and J by 7 bases, with 14 bases left in between. The CDR3 spans 15 residues. The CDR3 is CASSEVIAGRQPQHF. CDR3 nucleotide sequence: TGTGCCAGCAGTGAAGTAATAGCTGGACGCCAGCCCCAGCATTTT.

The genes are TRBV19 and TRBJ1-1, with D maybe TRBD1 (5 bases). There are 16 residues in the CDR3. V lost 0 bases, J lost 3 bases, and 14 bases lay in between. The V gene's germline CDR1 is LNHDA and CDR2 SQIVND (reference sequence). The CDR3 is CASSIEGRQPDTEAFF. The CDR3 nucleotides read TGTGCCAGTAGTATAGAAGGCAGACAGCCGGACACTGAAGCTTTCTTT.

This clone occurred once. The rearrangement joins TRBV18 to TRBJ2-1, with 7 bases lining up with TRBD1. Germline trimming cut 3 bases from V and 7 bases from J; bases unmatched to any gene: 9. Germline V gene lookup returns CDR1 KGHSH and CDR2 LQKENI. This CDR3 region has 15 residues. CDR3 region: CASSPLGTVTNEQFF. Written as DNA, the CDR3 is TGTGCCAGCTCACCCCTTGGGACAGTCACTAATGAGCAGTTCTTC.